Below, 13 T cell receptor beta chains from the same sample are listed, as sequenced in a study of identical twins (dated by TCRdb to the mid-2010s). Libraries were prepared through 5' RACE. These reads were obtained on an Illumina HiSeq 2000. The public reads were quality trimmed at Q25 with fastp and then assembled into clones with MiXCR by TCRdb, keeping productive beta chains. Duplicate CDR3 protein sequences are folded into a single record with the most common DNA and genes. This sample lists fewer than 500,000 distinct CDR3 sequences; over 11% were detected once. Approximately 1% of the sample comes from the top ten. The sample also formed part of further work on yellow fever vaccine responses in identical twins.

The sample taken for sequencing was CD4+ T cells sorted from blood. These receptors all stem from a woman younger than 30 in good health.

This clonotype was seen a few times. The genes are TRBV2 and TRBJ1-6; TRBD1 agrees at 7 bases. Germline V CDR1 and CDR2: SNHLY, FYNNEI. The V gene end was trimmed by 4 bases and the J gene end by 7 bases; junction bases not matched to a gene: 7. The CDR3 is made up of 15 amino acids. The CDR3 nucleotides are TGTGCCAGCAGTGCGCCGGCAGGGGGGAATTCACCCCTCCACTTT. Its translation is CASSAPAGGNSPLHF.

This clonotype was observed a few times. The V call is TRBV6-1, the J call TRBJ1-3; D unresolved. The CDR3 has 16 amino acids. Germline CDR1 MNHNS, CDR2 SASEGT. The V gene lost 6 bases and the J gene lost 4 bases, with 19 bases spanning the gap. The CDR3 spells CASRPNLGVVGNTIYF. The CDR3 DNA is TGTGCCAGCAGACCGAACCTGGGTGTTGTCGGAAACACCATATATTTT.

This clonotype showed up many times. This rearrangement joins TRBV6-1 to TRBJ2-3, with D perhaps TRBD1 (6 bases). V was shortened by 7 bases and J by 6 bases, with 23 bases between the two germline ends. CDR3 size: 16 residues. The germline CDR1 and CDR2 sequences are MNHNS and SASEGT. The CDR3 loop reads CASTAWGPTATDTQYF. The CDR3 bases are TGTGCCAGCACCGCGTGGGGGCCTACTGCTACGGATACGCAGTATTTT.

This clonotype was observed a handful of times. The chain recombines TRBV5-1 with TRBJ2-7, with D perhaps matching TRBD1 (6 bases). The CDR3 covers 14 residues. Germline CDR1 and CDR2: SGHRS and YFSETQ. Deletions cut 4 bases from V and 2 bases from J, with 13 bases between. The CDR3 nucleotides are TGCGCCAGCAGCCCCCGAGGGGGAACCTACGAGCAGTACTTC. Translating it yields CASSPRGGTYEQYF.

This clonotype was seen only a few times. The V and J genes are TRBV14 and TRBJ2-5, with D tentatively TRBD1 or TRBD2 (5 bases each). V lost 1 base and J lost 1, with 7 bases in between. Per the germline V gene, CDR1 is SGHDN and CDR2 is FVKESK. The CDR3 has 14 amino acids. Here the CDR3 reads CASSQVRGQETQYF. The CDR3 region has the DNA TGTGCCAGCAGCCAAGTGAGGGGCCAAGAGACCCAGTACTTC. The full variable domain, in which reference TRBV14 and TRBJ2-5 provide the parts outside the CDR3, is EAGVTQFPSHSVIEKGQTVTLRCDPISGHDNLYWYRRVMGKEIKFLLHFVKESKQDESGMPNNRFLAERTGGTYSTLKVQPAELEDSGVYFCASSQVRGQETQYFGPGTRLLVL.

This clonotype was detected only a few times. V usage is TRBV4-3 and J usage is TRBJ2-3; 10 nucleotides agree with TRBD2. Germline-derived CDR1 and CDR2 are LGHNA and YSLEER. This CDR3 contains 16 residues. V lost 1 base and J lost 2; bases outside the gene matches: 3. The CDR3 here is CASSQASGSITDTQYF. CDR3 DNA: TGCGCCAGCAGCCAAGCTAGCGGGAGTATCACAGATACGCAGTATTTT.

In its sample, this clonotype was seen a few times. The V call is TRBV12-5, the J call TRBJ2-3; D gene unclear. Trimming took 5 bases from V and 0 from J, leaving 9 bases between them. The CDR3 spans 14 residues. Germline CDR1 is LGHNT and CDR2 is FRNRAP. This CDR3 is CASGSLSSTDTQYF. The CDR3 DNA sequence: TGTGCTAGTGGTAGCTTGTCGAGCACAGATACGCAGTATTTT.

This clonotype was counted ten times or more. This chain joins TRBV12-3 or TRBV12-4 and TRBJ1-4, with D uncertain. Trimming pared 1 base from V and 5 bases from J, leaving 14 bases between. The CDR3 spans 16 residues. The CDR3 reads CASSLELSDQNEKLFF. The CDR3 DNA reads TGTGCCAGCAGTTTAGAGCTTTCAGACCAGAATGAAAAACTGTTTTTT.

In its sample, this clonotype was seen a few times. This chain links TRBV7-2 with TRBJ2-7; D is tentatively TRBD1 or TRBD2 (5 bases each). The germline V and J ends were trimmed by 0 bases and 7 bases, with 22 bases remaining between them. The CDR3 sequence is 17 residues long. CDR1 and CDR2 from the germline V gene are SGHTA and FQGNSA. The CDR3 sequence: CASSLAGTGTAVREQYF. The CDR3 DNA reads as TGTGCCAGCAGCTTAGCAGGGACCGGGACCGCCGTGAGGGAGCAGTACTTC.

The V call is TRBV6-1, the J call TRBJ2-7, with D perhaps matching TRBD1 (7 bases). The V end lost 4 bases, the J end lost 1 base, and 17 bases lay between the germline ends. Looked up from germline, CDR1 is MNHNS and CDR2 is SASEGT. CDR3 length: 16 residues. CDR3 protein: CASSAPVAGGSYEQYF. Here the CDR3 DNA reads TGTGCCAGCAGTGCCCCGGTGGCAGGGGGGTCCTACGAGCAGTACTTC.

The chain is built from TRBV10-3 and TRBJ1-1, with D hard to call. The CDR3 runs 12 residues. CDR1 is ENHRY and CDR2 is SYGVKD in the germline V gene. Trimming pared 0 bases from V and 12 bases from J, leaving 11 bases between. The CDR3 loop reads CAISESPQDTFF. The CDR3 coding sequence is TGTGCCATCAGTGAGTCCCCCCAAGACACTTTCTTT.

This chain uses TRBV11-2 with TRBJ1-4; D may be TRBD1 (6 bases). The CDR3 contains 16 residues. V was pared by 5 bases and J by 6 bases, with 19 bases between. Looked up from germline, CDR1 is SGHAT and CDR2 is FQNNGV. CDR3 sequence: CASSRVGDTRYEKLFF. CDR3 DNA: TGTGCCAGCAGCCGGGTAGGGGACACCCGTTATGAAAAACTGTTTTTT.

This clonotype turned up a few times. The chain employs TRBV11-2 and TRBJ2-1; 8 nucleotides line up with TRBD1. This CDR3 has 14 residues. After removal of 5 bases from V and 7 bases from J, the junction contained 7 bases not matched to a gene. Germline loops: CDR1 SGHAT, CDR2 FQNNGV. CDR3 region: CASSPWTGRNEQFF. The CDR3 bases are TGTGCCAGCAGCCCATGGACAGGGAGGAATGAGCAGTTCTTC.